These 2 T cell receptor beta chains came from one sample sequenced in a study of OX40 agonist ivuxolimab in advanced cancers. Libraries were prepared by immunoSEQ multiplex PCR; TCRdb keeps only in-frame clonotypes and omits some of them. The sample holds nearly 80,000 clones, just under 85% seen once. Sequences were derived from CD4+ or CD8+ T cells sorted from blood, sampled in a trial of the OX40 agonist ivuxolimab. These receptors were collected from an adult with an advanced solid tumor such as melanoma, head and neck, liver or kidney cancer.

The chain recombines TRBV7-2 with TRBJ2-3; 10 bases are shared with TRBD2. V trimming: 6 bases; J trimming: 3 bases; junction bases outside the gene matches: 3. The CDR3 covers 14 residues. The V gene's germline CDR1 is SGHTA and CDR2 FQGNSA. The CDR3 coding sequence is TGTGCCAGCAGACTACTAGCGGGAACAGATACGCAGTATTTT. Translation gives CASRLLAGTDTQYF.

The rearrangement joins TRBV27 to TRBJ2-7, with TRBD1 matching 11 bases. Germline CDR1 MNHEY, CDR2 SMNVEV (reference sequence). With V trimmed by 8 bases and J by 7 bases, 10 bases remained unmatched. This CDR3 has 14 amino acids. The CDR3 loop reads CASVVGQGAGEQYF. The CDR3 coding sequence is TGTGCCAGCGTTGTCGGACAGGGGGCGGGAGAGCAGTACTTC.